This entry concerns a single T cell receptor beta chain. UMIs and a universal primer site were added when TCR cDNA was made by 5'RACE template switching. TCRdb independently ran MiXCR on the 5' RACE reads; one entry per CDR3 protein. The profile shows approximately 550,000 distinct CDR3 sequences, roughly 12% of them singletons. The data were obtained in a study of T cells after yellow fever vaccination. The CDR3 runs 14 residues. The ends lost 5 bases at V and 6 bases at J; junction bases unmatched: 5. Source: PBMCs, taken on the day of the yellow fever booster vaccination. This chain uses TRBV12-3 or TRBV12-4 with TRBJ1-2, with 11 bases identical to TRBD1. The source is a man aged 30 to 45 who received the YFV17D yellow fever vaccine. CDR3 in amino acids: CASSIGTGGHGYTF. In DNA form, the CDR3 reads TGTGCCAGCAGTATTGGGACAGGGGGTCATGGCTACACCTTC.